One and the same sample provided the 29 T cell receptor beta chains below, sequenced in a study of cytomegalovirus exposure and HLA in healthy donors. PCR was performed using 60 Vbeta and 13 Jbeta primers. Repertoires were generated with immunoSEQ multiplex PCR, while TCRdb's copy carries only in-frame clones and drops some. Of about 150,000 clones in the sample, 65% to 90% were seen once. Sequenced input: PBMCs. Receptors originate from a woman between 50 and 59 years old in good health and CMV-seropositive.

The chain recombines TRBV7-6 with TRBJ2-3; the D is unclear. Trimming removed 4 bases from V and 5 bases from J, with 7 bases in between. The CDR3 has 12 amino acids. CDR1 and CDR2 from the germline V gene are SGHVS and FNYEAQ. This CDR3 is CASSYSGDTQYF. In nucleotides, the CDR3 is TGTGCCAGCAGCTATAGTGGAGATACGCAGTATTTT.

This clone has ten or more counts. This chain connects TRBV6-1 to TRBJ1-5; possibly TRBD1 for D (5 bases). This CDR3 is built from 16 residues. The germline V and J ends were trimmed by 1 base and 3 bases, with 13 bases remaining between them. Germline V gene data show CDR1 as MNHNS and CDR2 as SASEGT. CDR3 loop: CASSEGAGDANQPQHF. The CDR3 region has the DNA TGTGCCAGCAGTGAAGGAGCGGGGGACGCCAATCAGCCCCAGCATTTT.

This sequence joins TRBV19 and TRBJ2-7; no definite D call. The length of the CDR3 is 15 residues. CDR1 is LNHDA, CDR2 SQIVND, per germline (reference sequence). The germline V and J ends were trimmed by 5 bases and 2 bases, with 16 bases remaining between them. The CDR3 here is CASSPRHFGPYEQYF. Here the CDR3 DNA reads TGTGCCAGTAGTCCGCGGCACTTTGGCCCCTACGAGCAGTACTTC.

J is TRBJ1-5 and V is TRBV2, with a tentative D call TRBD1 (5 bases). Per germline, CDR1 SNHLY and CDR2 FYNNEI. The CDR3 covers 13 residues. The V and J ends lost 4 bases and 6 bases respectively, with 10 bases between them. The CDR3 DNA sequence: TGTGCCAGCAGTGGCGGGGGTCTTCAGCCCCAGCATTTT. It yields the protein CASSGGGLQPQHF.

This clone was detected a few times. The V gene is TRBV7-6, the J gene TRBJ2-5; possible D gene TRBD2, 5 bases. The CDR3 totals 15 residues. V lost 1 base and J lost 1, with 10 bases in between. Germline V gene data show CDR1 as SGHVS and CDR2 as FNYEAQ. CDR3 DNA: TGTGCCAGCAGCTTAGGAAGTGGAGGCCAAGAGACCCAGTACTTC. Its translation: CASSLGSGGQETQYF.

The rearrangement joins TRBV2 to TRBJ1-2, with unresolved D. Trimming cost V 6 bases and J 0 bases, with 5 bases left between them. The CDR3 has 12 amino acids. From germline, CDR1 is SNHLY and CDR2 FYNNEI. Here the CDR3 DNA reads TGTGCCAGCAGGACTCCTAACTATGGCTACACCTTC. Protein sequence: CASRTPNYGYTF.

The rearrangement uses TRBV29-1 and TRBJ1-6; 10 bases are a match to TRBD1. Unmatched junction bases numbered 7, after V lost 4 bases and J lost 10 bases. The CDR3 runs to 14 residues. The germline gives CDR1 SQVTM, CDR2 ANQGSEA. Here the CDR3 reads CSVGGTGDFSPLHF. For the CDR3, the DNA is TGCAGCGTTGGAGGGACAGGGGATTTCTCACCCCTCCACTTT.

The chain has TRBV6-1 and TRBJ1-2; tentative D call: TRBD1 (5 bases). The CDR3 runs to 13 residues. Germline V lookup: CDR1 MNHNS, CDR2 SASEGT. V gave up 1 base and J gave up 8 bases, with 11 bases separating them. DNA for the CDR3: TGTGCCAGCAGTGAAGATGGCAGGGAAGGCTACACCTTC. It encodes CASSEDGREGYTF.

This clone was counted once. The CDR3 nucleotides read TGCAGCGTTGTAGGCGCGGGGGGGGAGTATGGCTACACCTTC. This encodes CSVVGAGGEYGYTF. The chain recombines TRBV29-1 with TRBJ1-2, with D possibly being TRBD1 (5 bases). V lost 4 bases, J lost 5 bases, and 17 bases lay in between. This CDR3 has 14 residues. CDR1 is SQVTM and CDR2 is ANQGSEA in the germline V gene.

This chain connects TRBV10-3 to TRBJ2-2; the match to TRBD1 covers 8 bases. This CDR3 has 13 amino acids. Trimming took 10 bases from V and 5 from J; bases not matched to a gene: 6. From germline, CDR1 is ENHRY and CDR2 SYGVKD. The CDR3 loop reads CATRTGKTGELFF. Here the CDR3 DNA reads TGTGCCACCCGGACAGGGAAAACCGGGGAGCTGTTTTTT.

This chain connects TRBV7-2 to TRBJ2-7; 8 bases are shared with TRBD1. The CDR3 is 15 amino acids. With V trimmed by 5 bases and J by 4 bases, 10 bases remained unmatched. Germline CDR1 SGHTA, CDR2 FQGNSA. The CDR3 is CASSGPRDRFYEQYF. CDR3 bases: TGTGCCAGCAGCGGGCCCCGGGACAGGTTTTACGAGCAGTACTTC.

The J gene is TRBJ2-7, the V gene TRBV30; TRBD1 aligns across 8 bases. This CDR3 is built from 12 residues. Germline V gene data show CDR1 as GTSNPN and CDR2 as SVGIG (reference sequence). V lost 2 bases, J lost 6 bases, and 3 bases stayed unmatched. The CDR3 protein is CAWSRTGREQYF. Here the CDR3 DNA reads TGTGCCTGGAGTAGGACAGGGCGCGAGCAGTACTTC.

The chain carries TRBV5-4 and TRBJ1-1; D remains unclear. CDR1 SGHNT and CDR2 YYREEE come from the germline V gene (reference sequence). CDR3 length equals 13 residues. V was clipped by 0 bases and J by 8 bases, with 11 bases between them. CDR3 residues: CASSLEGWREAFF. CDR3 DNA sequence: TGTGCCAGCAGCTTGGAAGGATGGCGGGAAGCTTTCTTT. The entire variable domain, with the rest obtained from reference TRBV5-4 and TRBJ1-1, is as follows: ETGVTQSPTHLIKTRGQQVTLRCSSQSGHNTVSWYQQALGQGPQFIFQYYREEENGRGNFPPRFSGLQFPNYSSELNVNALELDDSALYLCASSLEGWREAFFGQGTRLTVV.

This clone came up a few times. The chain joins TRBV7-8 to TRBJ2-7; 8 bases agree with TRBD2. CDR3 length: 17 residues. V dropped 5 bases and J dropped 3; count of bases not matched to a gene: 15. CDR1 is SGHVS and CDR2 is FQNEAQ in the germline V gene. For the CDR3, the DNA is TGTGCCAGCAGCCGTAGCCGGGGACTAGGGGCTTACTACGAGCAGTACTTC. It specifies CASSRSRGLGAYYEQYF.

The table lists this clone with a few counts. The chain has TRBV2 and TRBJ1-1, with D possibly being TRBD1 (6 bases). CDR1 and CDR2 from the germline V gene are SNHLY and FYNNEI. V was cut by 4 bases and J by 8 bases, with 8 bases left in between. CDR3 size: 11 residues. The CDR3, as DNA: TGTGCCAGCAGTGGGGGGCTCGAAGCTTTCTTT. Amino acids: CASSGGLEAFF.

V gene TRBV5-1 combines with J gene TRBJ1-2, with a possible D match to TRBD1 (6 bases). V shed 5 bases and J shed 5 bases, with 7 bases lying between them. This CDR3 comprises 11 residues. Per germline, CDR1 SGHRS and CDR2 YFSETQ. CDR3 DNA sequence: TGCGCCAGCAGTCAGGGGTATGGCTACACCTTC. Its translation: CASSQGYGYTF. Full variable domain (missing parts from reference TRBV5-1 and TRBJ1-2): KAGVTQTPRYLIKTRGQQVTLSCSPISGHRSVSWYQQTPGQGLQFLFEYFSETQRNKGNFPGRFSGRQFSNSRSEMNVSTLELGDSALYLCASSQGYGYTFGSGTRLTVV.

The chain couples TRBV5-1 to TRBJ1-6, with 7 bases fitting TRBD1. The V gene end was trimmed by 2 bases and the J gene end by 8 bases; junction bases not matched to a gene: 10. This CDR3 has 16 residues. CDR1 and CDR2 (germline): SGHRS, YFSETQ. The CDR3 sequence is CASSFDPRGIDSPLHF. The CDR3 coding sequence is TGCGCCAGCAGCTTTGATCCCAGGGGGATCGATTCACCCCTCCACTTT.

This clone was counted between two and nine times. The J gene is TRBJ1-2, the V gene TRBV28, with 8 positions matching TRBD1. Germline V CDR1 and CDR2: MDHEN, SYDVKM. The CDR3 has 13 amino acids. The trim removed 6 bases at V and 7 bases at J, leaving 7 bases unmatched. The chain's CDR3 is CASRWPGGGGYTF. The DNA of the CDR3 is TGTGCCAGCAGATGGCCAGGGGGCGGTGGCTACACCTTC.

The chain uses TRBV30 and TRBJ1-1; D ambiguous. CDR1 is GTSNPN, CDR2 SVGIG, per germline (reference sequence). The CDR3 length is 12 residues. The V gene lost 1 base and the J gene lost 7 bases, with 10 bases spanning the gap. CDR3 sequence reads: CAWSAVPFEAFF. CDR3 coding DNA: TGTGCCTGGAGTGCAGTGCCGTTTGAAGCTTTCTTT.

The sample holds a few counts of this clone. The CDR3 coding sequence is TGTGCCAGCAGCTTAGATGTAGCAACTAATGAAAAACTGTTTTTT. It translates to CASSLDVATNEKLFF. The chain combines TRBV11-2 with TRBJ1-4; D gene uncertain. V lost 0 bases, J lost 0 bases, and 5 bases lay in between. The CDR3 sequence is 15 residues long. Germline assignment: CDR1 SGHAT and CDR2 FQNNGV.

The rearrangement joins TRBV7-2 to TRBJ2-1; TRBD2 matches 7 bases. The ends lost 5 bases at V and 8 bases at J; junction bases unmatched: 15. Germline V gene data show CDR1 as SGHTA and CDR2 as FQGNSA. The CDR3 loop spans 16 amino acids. The chain's CDR3 is CASSPRRPGGWDEQFF. The CDR3 bases are TGTGCCAGCAGCCCCCGCCGACCCGGGGGGTGGGATGAGCAGTTCTTC.

The CDR3 coding sequence is TGTGCCAGCAGTGTCGGGGGGGGCCAAGAGACCCAGTACTTC. Translated, it gives CASSVGGGQETQYF. This chain joins TRBV2 and TRBJ2-5; TRBD2 agrees at 8 bases. The V gene end was trimmed by 4 bases and the J gene end by 1 base; junction bases not matched to a gene: 2. The germline gives CDR1 SNHLY, CDR2 FYNNEI. The CDR3 runs to 14 residues.

The genes are TRBV2 and TRBJ2-7; TRBD1 matches 7 bases. Germline CDR1 and CDR2: SNHLY and FYNNEI. V lost 6 bases to trimming and J lost 3 bases; unmatched junction nucleotides: 2. This CDR3 is built from 12 residues. The chain's CDR3 is CASRSGGYEQYF. For the CDR3, the DNA is TGTGCCAGCAGATCAGGGGGCTACGAGCAGTACTTC.

The chain combines TRBV12-5 with TRBJ2-3; D possibly corresponds to TRBD2 (6 bases). CDR3 length: 19 residues. Germline-derived CDR1 and CDR2 are LGHNT and FRNRAP. V lost 1 base and J lost 11, with 31 bases in between. CDR3 in DNA: TGTGCTAGTGGTTTGGAAGGGACTTTAATAGGGAAATTGCCCCCAGGGCAGTATTTT. It yields the protein CASGLEGTLIGKLPPGQYF. The full variable domain, with the rest looked up from reference TRBV12-5 and TRBJ2-3, is DARVTQTPRHKVTEMGQEVTMRCQPILGHNTVFWYRQTMMQGLELLAYFRNRAPLDDSGMPKDRFSAEMPDATLATLKIQPSEPRDSAVYFCASGLEGTLIGKLPPGQYFGPGTRLTVL.

In its sample, this clone was seen once. This chain uses TRBV9 with TRBJ1-1; D gene unclear. V lost 7 bases and J 1 base, leaving 11 bases between the germline ends. From germline, CDR1 is SGDLS and CDR2 YYNGEE. The CDR3 is 13 amino acids. CDR3 DNA: TGTGCCAGCGGGAAGGGAGGGAACACTGAAGCTTTCTTT. The encoded protein is CASGKGGNTEAFF.

In nucleotides, the CDR3 is TGTGCCAGCAGTGATGGCAGGGTGAACACTGAAGCTTTCTTT. Its protein is CASSDGRVNTEAFF. The chain couples TRBV2 to TRBJ1-1, with D possibly being TRBD1 (5 bases). This CDR3 is built from 14 residues. Trimming stripped 3 bases from V and 0 bases from J, with 8 bases between. Germline CDR1 SNHLY, CDR2 FYNNEI.

The chain employs TRBV27 and TRBJ2-3; perhaps TRBD2 as D (5 bases). Germline V gives CDR1 MNHEY, CDR2 SMNVEV (reference sequence). This CDR3 has 15 amino acids. V was cut by 7 bases and J by 4 bases, with 18 bases left in between. The CDR3 loop reads CASMARGLRADTQYF. Here the CDR3 DNA reads TGTGCCAGCATGGCGCGCGGGCTACGGGCAGATACGCAGTATTTT.

This chain links TRBV2 with TRBJ2-7; D is perhaps TRBD1 (6 bases). The germline gives CDR1 SNHLY, CDR2 FYNNEI. Trimming left V 10 bases short and J 0 bases short, with 10 bases between. The CDR3 is made up of 12 amino acids. The CDR3 DNA reads as TGTGCCACCCGGGACACCTCCTACGAGCAGTACTTC. It translates to CATRDTSYEQYF.

The chain carries TRBV30 and TRBJ2-2; unclear D gene. Per germline, CDR1 GTSNPN and CDR2 SVGIG (reference sequence). The CDR3 consists of 12 residues. The V gene lost 1 base and the J gene lost 15 bases, with 15 bases spanning the gap. CDR3: CAWSGPVGPVFF. For the CDR3, the DNA is TGTGCCTGGAGTGGTCCAGTGGGCCCGGTGTTTTTT.